The rows below give T cell receptor beta chains drawn from one sample of a study of blood T cell repertoires in COVID-19. Clones were read by immunoSEQ multiplex PCR, and TCRdb kept only the in-frame ones, dropping some. The sample records tens of thousands of clones, 75% to 90% being singletons. Material for sequencing was peripheral blood. These receptors were taken from a man over 45 with active COVID-19. The CDR3 runs from the conserved cysteine through the conserved F or W. The D gene is left open where the match is weak.

CDR3 | DNA | D | length | J | V
CASSPGLGDTQYF | TGTGCCAGCAGCCCGGGACTTGGGGATACGCAGTATTTT | . | 13 | TRBJ2-3 | TRBV28
CASSAPSRIEELFF | TGTGCCAGCAGCGCACCCAGCCGAATTGAGGAACTGTTTTTT | . | 14 | TRBJ1-4 | TRBV7-9
CASSQLRGETQYF | TGTGCCAGCAGCCAACTGAGGGGGGAGACCCAGTACTTC | . | 13 | TRBJ2-5 | TRBV4-2
CSASKTGTFTDTQYF | TGCAGTGCTAGTAAGACAGGGACTTTCACAGATACGCAGTATTTT | . | 15 | TRBJ2-3 | TRBV20-1
CASSQVTEETQYF | TGCGCCAGCAGCCAAGTAACGGAAGAGACCCAGTACTTC | . | 13 | TRBJ2-5 | TRBV4-3
CASSEGTFGTDTQYF | TGCGCCAGCAGTGAAGGGACATTCGGGACAGATACGCAGTATTTT | . | 15 | TRBJ2-3 | TRBV4-3
CASSSFNQPQHF | TGTGCCAGCAGTTCCTTCAATCAGCCCCAGCATTTT | . | 12 | TRBJ1-5 | TRBV6-5
CASSPGQGKSHGYTF | TGTGCCAGCAGTCCCGGACAGGGGAAGAGTCATGGCTACACCTTC | TRBD1 | 15 | TRBJ1-2 | TRBV6-5
CASSRGVFLDTQYF | TGTGCCAGCAGCCGCGGGGTTTTTCTAGATACGCAGTATTTT | . | 14 | TRBJ2-3 | TRBV7-2
CASRQAGTGSFGYTF | TGTGCCAGTAGACAGGCTGGGACAGGATCTTTCGGCTACACCTTC | TRBD1 | 15 | TRBJ1-2 | TRBV19
CASTYTSGRPTDTQYF | TGTGCCAGCACTTATACTAGCGGGAGGCCCACAGATACGCAGTATTTT | TRBD2 | 16 | TRBJ2-3 | TRBV6-2/TRBV6-3
CASSQEEGTGGNEQYF | TGCGCCAGCAGCCAAGAAGAAGGGACAGGGGGAAACGAGCAGTACTTC | TRBD1 | 16 | TRBJ2-7 | TRBV4-3
CAISESSYSNQPQHF | TGTGCCATCAGTGAGTCGTCGTATAGCAATCAGCCCCAGCATTTT | . | 15 | TRBJ1-5 | TRBV10-3
CASSSRHTGELFF | TGTGCCAGCAGTTCCAGGCATACCGGGGAGCTGTTTTTT | . | 13 | TRBJ2-2 | TRBV6-5
CASSPGGRIDTGELFF | TGTGCCAGCAGTCCCGGAGGGAGGATCGACACCGGGGAGCTGTTTTTT | . | 16 | TRBJ2-2 | TRBV6-2/TRBV6-3